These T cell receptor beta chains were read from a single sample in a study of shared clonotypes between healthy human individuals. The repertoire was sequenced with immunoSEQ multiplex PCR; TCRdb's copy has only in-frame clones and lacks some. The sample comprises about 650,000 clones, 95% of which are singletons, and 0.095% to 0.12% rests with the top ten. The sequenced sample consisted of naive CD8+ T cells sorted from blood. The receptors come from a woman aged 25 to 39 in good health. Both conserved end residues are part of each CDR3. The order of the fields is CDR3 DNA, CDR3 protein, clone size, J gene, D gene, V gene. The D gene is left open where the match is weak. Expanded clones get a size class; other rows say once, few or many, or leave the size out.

TGTGCCAGCAGACACCTACATAGCAATCAGCCCCAGCATTTT CASRHLHSNQPQHF - TRBJ1-5 - TRBV21-1
TGTGCCAGCAGGGGGCTTCATCGGTCCTACGAGCAGTACTTC CASRGLHRSYEQYF - TRBJ2-7 - TRBV7-8
TGCGCCAGCAGCCAAGTGAGGGCGAGCACAGATACGCAGTATTTT CASSQVRASTDTQYF - TRBJ2-3 - TRBV4-1
TGTGCCAGCATGGGGAGCGCGTCCTACGAGCAGTACTTC CASMGSASYEQYF once TRBJ2-7 - TRBV2
TGTGCCACCAGCAGAGTCGGGGGGTCGGATGAGCAGTTCTTC CATSRVGGSDEQFF - TRBJ2-1 TRBD2 TRBV15
TGTGCCAGCAGTCCGAGACAGGGGGGCGGCACCGGGGAGCTGTTTTTT CASSPRQGGGTGELFF once TRBJ2-2 TRBD1 TRBV28
TGTGCCAGCAGACAGCGGCGGGGCGCAGGCCCCTACAATGAGCAGTTCTTC CASRQRRGAGPYNEQFF - TRBJ2-1 - TRBV13
TGTGCCAGCAGCGCCTTAACCCGGGACATCCACGAGCAGTACTTC CASSALTRDIHEQYF - TRBJ2-7 - TRBV9
TGTGCCAGCAGTGGACCCCGGGACAGGGAGGAGGCCTCCTACAATGAGCAGTTCTTC CASSGPRDREEASYNEQFF - TRBJ2-1 TRBD1 TRBV27
TGTGCCAGCAGCCACGGTGCGTCCTACGAGCAGTACTTC CASSHGASYEQYF - TRBJ2-7 - TRBV5-8
TGTGCCATCAGTGAGGGGGGCACTGAAGCTTTCTTT CAISEGGTEAFF once TRBJ1-1 - TRBV10-3
TGTGCCAGCAGCTTTACTAGCGGGAGGAGGGATACGCAGTATTTT CASSFTSGRRDTQYF - TRBJ2-3 TRBD2 TRBV11-2
TGTGCCAGCAGTGGGGACAGAAACAATGAGCAGTTCTTC CASSGDRNNEQFF - TRBJ2-1 TRBD1 TRBV28
TGTGCCAGCAGTGATGGTGTTAGCGGGAGTTCATACGAGCAGTACTTC CASSDGVSGSSYEQYF - TRBJ2-7 TRBD2 TRBV2
TGCGCCAGCAGCCAAGAGGGTGGGGGGAACACTGAAGCTTTCTTT CASSQEGGGNTEAFF - TRBJ1-1 - TRBV4-1
TGTGCCAGCAGCAAGCCATCACCGGGACTGCTAACCTACGAGCAGTACTTC CASSKPSPGLLTYEQYF - TRBJ2-7 - TRBV21-1
TGCAGCGTTACCGGGACTGGGGGCTACGAGCAGTACTTC CSVTGTGGYEQYF - TRBJ2-7 - TRBV29-1
TGTGCCAGTAGTGTCGACAGGGCCCTCGAAAGTACCGGGGAGCTGTTTTTT CASSVDRALESTGELFF - TRBJ2-2 TRBD1 TRBV19
TGTGCCAGCAGTTTATCAGCAGGGGACACTGAAGCTTTCTTT CASSLSAGDTEAFF - TRBJ1-1 - TRBV28
TGTGCCAGCAGCTTAGGTTATAGCAATCAGCCCCAGCATTTT CASSLGYSNQPQHF - TRBJ1-5 - TRBV7-6
TGTGCCAGCAGCTTAGGTTGGAGTGAGCAGTTCTTC CASSLGWSEQFF - TRBJ2-1 - TRBV7-6
TGTGCCAGCAGCTTAGTCCGCGCGGGAGCGGACGAGCAGTACTTC CASSLVRAGADEQYF - TRBJ2-7 TRBD2 TRBV7-9
TGTGCCAGCAGTTTACAGGGGGCGAACACTGAAGCTTTCTTT CASSLQGANTEAFF - TRBJ1-1 TRBD1 TRBV27
TGTGCCACCGGTGGGTCCGGGGAGCTGTTTTTT CATGGSGELFF - TRBJ2-2 - TRBV13
TGTGCCAGCAGCGCCGGCTACGAGCAGTACTTC CASSAGYEQYF - TRBJ2-7 - TRBV11-1
TGTGCCAGCAGCTTAGGAGACTACGAGCAGTACTTC CASSLGDYEQYF few TRBJ2-7 - TRBV7-8
TGTGCCAGCAGTCCTGGGACGTACTCTGGAAACACCATATATTTT CASSPGTYSGNTIYF - TRBJ1-3 - TRBV2